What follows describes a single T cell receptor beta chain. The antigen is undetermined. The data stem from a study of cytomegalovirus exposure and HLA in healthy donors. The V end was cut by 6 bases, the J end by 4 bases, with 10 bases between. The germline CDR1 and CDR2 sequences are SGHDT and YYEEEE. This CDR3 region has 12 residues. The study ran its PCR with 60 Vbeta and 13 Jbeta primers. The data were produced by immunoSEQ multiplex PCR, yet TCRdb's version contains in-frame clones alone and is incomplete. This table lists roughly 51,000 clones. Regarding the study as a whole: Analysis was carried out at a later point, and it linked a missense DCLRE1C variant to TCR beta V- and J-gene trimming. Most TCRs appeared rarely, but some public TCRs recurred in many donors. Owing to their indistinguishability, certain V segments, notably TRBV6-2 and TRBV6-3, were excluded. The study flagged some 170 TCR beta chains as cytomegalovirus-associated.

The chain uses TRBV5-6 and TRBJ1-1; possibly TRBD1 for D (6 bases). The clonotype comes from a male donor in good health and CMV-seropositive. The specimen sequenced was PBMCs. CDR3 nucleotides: TGTGCCAGCACCCGAGGGGGCACTGAAGCTTTCTTT. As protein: CASTRGGTEAFF.